What follows is one T cell receptor beta chain and its context. The data were taken from a study of OX40 agonist ivuxolimab in advanced cancers. The overall study: Ivuxolimab, an antibody that agonizes OX40 (CD134), was administered to the patients.

Method: immunoSEQ multiplex PCR; TCRdb's copy keeps in-frame clones and lacks some. Here the sample spans approximately 30,000 clones, around four fifths being singletons. The clonotype was recovered from an adult with an advanced solid tumor such as melanoma, head and neck, liver or kidney cancer. The input for sequencing was CD4+ or CD8+ T cells sorted from blood, taken in a trial of the OX40 agonist ivuxolimab.

As DNA, the CDR3 is TGTGCCAGCAGCCAACAGGGGGCCAAAGATACGCAGTATTTT. It specifies CASSQQGAKDTQYF. This chain uses TRBV7-9 with TRBJ2-3; 9 positions agree with TRBD1. V shed 5 bases and J 5 bases; nucleotides not matched to a gene: 5. This CDR3 is 14 amino acids long. CDR1 and CDR2 (germline): SEHNR, FQNEAQ (reference sequence). Combining the CDR3 with reference TRBV7-9 and TRBJ2-3 gives the whole variable domain DTGVSQNPRHKITKRGQNVTFRCDPISEHNRLYWYRQTLGQGPEFLTYFQNEAQLEKSRLLSDRFSAERPKGSFSTLEIQRTEQGDSAMYLCASSQQGAKDTQYFGPGTRLTVL.